This T cell receptor beta chain was documented in a study of control samples from healthy donors and cancer patients. Only in-frame clones appear in the TCRdb table, and some are missing; sequencing was by immunoSEQ multiplex PCR. The sample includes tens of thousands of clones, roughly 86% seen only once; the top ten take approximately 6%. The CDR3 has 13 amino acids. V lost 6 bases and J 3 bases, leaving 12 bases between the germline ends. The material sequenced was blood. The rearrangement links TRBV12-3 or TRBV12-4 to TRBJ2-7; D possibly matches TRBD1 or TRBD2 (7 bases each). This TCR came from a man in his fifties in good health. The CDR3 is CASSRGGGYEQYF. The CDR3 coding sequence is TGTGCCAGCAGCAGGGGGGGGGGCTACGAGCAGTACTTC.